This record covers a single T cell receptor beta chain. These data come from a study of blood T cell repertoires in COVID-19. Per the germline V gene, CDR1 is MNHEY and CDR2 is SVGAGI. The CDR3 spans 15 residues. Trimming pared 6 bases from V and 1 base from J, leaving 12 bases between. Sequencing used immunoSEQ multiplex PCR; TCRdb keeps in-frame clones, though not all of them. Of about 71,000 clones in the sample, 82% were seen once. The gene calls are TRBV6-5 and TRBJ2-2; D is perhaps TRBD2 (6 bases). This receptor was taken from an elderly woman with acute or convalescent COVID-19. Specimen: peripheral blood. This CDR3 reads CASRLLGGNTGELFF. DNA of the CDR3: TGTGCCAGCAGATTGCTGGGGGGGAACACCGGGGAGCTGTTTTTT.